One T cell receptor beta chain is described in this entry. Antigen specificity is unknown. Treatment noted: some 20 received Ad26.COV2.S at low or high dose, single or two shots; roughly 5 received placebo; per-sample allocation not given. The investigators took samples on day 63 after the first vaccine or placebo injection. Produced via immunoSEQ multiplex PCR; TCRdb's table is partial and in-frame only. The sample lists roughly 300,000 clones; 88% were seen once. This specimen comes from a study of Ad26.COV2.S vaccination and SARS-CoV-2 variants. Broader study findings: TCR breadth and depth estimates may have understated total T cell responses. Vaccine recipients surpassed placebo recipients in spike-specific TCR breadth.

In germline, CDR1 is LGHDT, CDR2 YNNKEL (reference sequence). The CDR3 has 13 amino acids. The V end was cut by 4 bases, the J end by 3 bases, with 8 bases between. The source material was peripheral blood, sampled in a trial of Ad26.COV2.S vaccine versus placebo. The TCR was taken from a person aged 18 to 59 who received the Ad26.COV2.S COVID-19 vaccine or a placebo. The rearrangement uses TRBV3-1 (or the pseudogene TRBV3-2) and TRBJ2-3, with D unclear. CDR3 sequence reads: CASSLQRTDTQYF. CDR3 in DNA: TGTGCCAGCAGCCTACAAAGAACAGATACGCAGTATTTT.